This entry lists 25 T cell receptor beta chains sequenced from one sample in a study of blood T cell repertoires in COVID-19. Profiled with immunoSEQ multiplex PCR; TCRdb holds only in-frame clones, not every one. The data hold approximately 68,000 clones, with approximately 90% observed a single time. Sequencing was carried out using peripheral blood. The receptors were sampled from a man in his 70s with active or convalescent COVID-19.

V is TRBV4-1 and J is TRBJ2-6; D uncertain. Trimming shortened V by 2 bases and J by 2 bases, and 10 bases separated the two germline ends. Looked up from germline, CDR1 is MGHRA and CDR2 is YSYEKL. This CDR3 has 16 residues. This CDR3 is CASSQRRVAGANVLTF. The CDR3 DNA follows: TGCGCCAGCAGCCAACGCCGGGTCGCTGGGGCCAACGTCCTGACTTTC.

This clone was seen more than once but under ten times. V and J are TRBV19 and TRBJ2-2, with TRBD2 identical over 9 bases. From germline, CDR1 is LNHDA and CDR2 SQIVND (reference sequence). The CDR3 spans 16 residues. The V segment lost 3 bases and the J segment 2 bases; nucleotides outside the gene matches: 4. CDR3 in amino acids: CASSILSGSNTGELFF. The CDR3 DNA sequence: TGTGCCAGTAGTATTCTTAGCGGGAGTAACACCGGGGAGCTGTTTTTT.

This chain uses TRBV7-8 with TRBJ2-7, with TRBD1 matching 8 bases. V gave up 2 bases and J gave up 0 bases; unmatched junction bases: 9. Germline assignment: CDR1 SGHVS and CDR2 FQNEAQ. The CDR3 has 17 residues. The CDR3 DNA sequence: TGTGCCAGCAGCTTACCTCGACAGGGGCCCAGCTCCTACGAGCAGTACTTC. This gives the protein CASSLPRQGPSSYEQYF.

The genes are TRBV19 and TRBJ2-4; 7 nucleotides agree with TRBD1. Germline CDR1 is LNHDA and CDR2 is SQIVND (reference sequence). The CDR3 is 14 amino acids. Trimming at V came to 5 bases and at J to 6 bases, leaving 7 bases not matched to a gene. The CDR3 bases are TGTGCCAGTAGTTCAGACAGGGCTGTAAACATTCAGTACTTC. Amino acids: CASSSDRAVNIQYF. The full variable domain, in which reference TRBV19 and TRBJ2-4 provide the parts outside the CDR3, is DGGITQSPKYLFRKEGQNVTLSCEQNLNHDAMYWYRQDPGQGLRLIYYSQIVNDFQKGDIAEGYSVSREKKESFPLTVTSAQKNPTAFYLCASSSDRAVNIQYFGAGTRLSVL.

This chain uses TRBV3-1 (or the pseudogene TRBV3-2) with TRBJ2-3; D might be TRBD2 (6 bases). The germline V gene has CDR1 LGHDT and CDR2 YNNKEL (reference sequence). This CDR3 has 14 residues. V was pared by 6 bases and J by 6 bases, with 16 bases between. Here the CDR3 reads CASRTTSRGDTQYF. The CDR3 nucleotides are TGTGCCAGCAGGACGACTTCCCGGGGGGATACGCAGTATTTT.

The V call is TRBV6-5, the J call TRBJ2-1; a possible D gene is TRBD1 (5 bases). The length of the CDR3 is 14 residues. CDR1 and CDR2 (germline): MNHEY, SVGAGI. Trimming took 0 bases from V and 10 from J, leaving 13 bases between them. The CDR3 DNA reads TGTGCCAGCAGTTACTCGGTTGGGGCAGGGGAGCAGTTCTTC. This sequence encodes CASSYSVGAGEQFF.

V gene TRBV28 combines with J gene TRBJ2-1; D uncertain. The germline gives CDR1 MDHEN, CDR2 SYDVKM. This CDR3 spans 12 amino acids. Trimming shortened V by 6 bases and J by 5 bases, and 8 bases separated the two germline ends. This CDR3 is CASRRGNNEQFF. CDR3 DNA sequence: TGTGCCAGCAGACGAGGTAACAATGAGCAGTTCTTC.

This clone was seen only a few times. The gene calls are TRBV19 and TRBJ1-5, with TRBD1 matching 12 bases. V gave up 4 bases and J gave up 6 bases; unmatched junction bases: 10. Looked up from germline, CDR1 is LNHDA and CDR2 is SQIVND (reference sequence). The CDR3 contains 17 residues. The DNA for the CDR3 is TGTGCCAGTAGTAACCCCCCGGGACAGGGGGCCGGTCAGCCCCAGCATTTT. Its translation: CASSNPPGQGAGQPQHF.

J is TRBJ2-5 and V is TRBV3-1 (or the pseudogene TRBV3-2); D is perhaps TRBD2 (6 bases). Per germline, CDR1 LGHDT and CDR2 YNNKEL (reference sequence). V was shortened by 4 bases and J by 4 bases, with 7 bases between the two germline ends. This CDR3 has 12 residues. The CDR3 spells CASSPRGETQYF. The CDR3 bases are TGTGCCAGCAGCCCGCGGGGAGAGACCCAGTACTTC.

The chain combines TRBV10-3 with TRBJ1-1; D is uncertain. Germline V gene lookup returns CDR1 ENHRY and CDR2 SYGVKD. V dropped 0 bases and J dropped 1 base, with 6 bases sitting between them. This CDR3 is built from 14 residues. The DNA for the CDR3 is TGTGCCATCAGTGAGTCTAACAGGAACACTGAAGCTTTCTTT. This sequence encodes CAISESNRNTEAFF.

V and J are TRBV2 and TRBJ1-2; D perhaps matches TRBD1 (6 bases). This CDR3 has 16 amino acids. Germline V gene sequence: CDR1 SNHLY, CDR2 FYNNEI. Trimming pared 2 bases from V and 6 bases from J, leaving 19 bases between. CDR3 sequence reads: CASSEIGGLAKNGYTF. CDR3 nucleotide sequence: TGTGCCAGCAGTGAAATTGGGGGCTTGGCTAAGAATGGCTACACCTTC. Full variable domain (missing parts from reference TRBV2 and TRBJ1-2): EPEVTQTPSHQVTQMGQEVILRCVPISNHLYFYWYRQILGQKVEFLVSFYNNEISEKSEIFDDQFSVERPDGSNFTLKIRSTKLEDSAMYFCASSEIGGLAKNGYTFGSGTRLTVV.

The genes are TRBV7-6 and TRBJ2-5; 8 positions match TRBD2. The germline V gene has CDR1 SGHVS and CDR2 FNYEAQ. The CDR3 has 17 amino acids. V was clipped by 1 base and J by 1 base; unmatched bases: 8. CDR3 nucleotides: TGTGCCAGCAGCTTAGGTCCGAGCGGGAGCAGCCAAGAGACCCAGTACTTC. This encodes CASSLGPSGSSQETQYF.

The chain joins TRBV15 to TRBJ1-4, with TRBD1 matching over 9 bases. This CDR3 comprises 16 residues. Per germline, CDR1 LNHNV and CDR2 YYDKDF (reference sequence). J lost 7 bases, V lost 0 bases, and 6 bases had no gene match. The chain's CDR3 is CATSREQGARGEKLFF. Here the CDR3 DNA reads TGTGCCACCAGCAGAGAACAGGGGGCGAGAGGTGAAAAACTGTTTTTT.

The chain links TRBV2 to TRBJ2-3; D is perhaps TRBD2 (7 bases). CDR1 is SNHLY and CDR2 is FYNNEI in the germline V gene. Trimming stripped 9 bases from V and 2 bases from J, with 12 bases between. The CDR3 is 13 amino acids. As DNA, the CDR3 is TGTGCCAGTAAGGGGGGGGCCACAGATACGCAGTATTTT. It translates to CASKGGATDTQYF. The whole variable domain, filled in from reference TRBV2 and TRBJ2-3, reads EPEVTQTPSHQVTQMGQEVILRCVPISNHLYFYWYRQILGQKVEFLVSFYNNEISEKSEIFDDQFSVERPDGSNFTLKIRSTKLEDSAMYFCASKGGATDTQYFGPGTRLTVL.

This rearrangement joins TRBV6-1 to TRBJ1-6; 10 positions agree with TRBD1. The CDR3 length is 17 residues. Trimming took 4 bases from V and 2 from J; bases not matched to a gene: 5. CDR1 is MNHNS, CDR2 SASEGT, per germline. CDR3 amino acids: CASSGRDRGAYNSPLHF. DNA for the CDR3: TGTGCCAGCAGTGGGCGGGACAGGGGCGCCTATAATTCACCCCTCCACTTT.

The gene calls are TRBV7-9 and TRBJ1-3, with 9 bases matching TRBD1. Germline lookup yields CDR1 SEHNR and CDR2 FQNEAQ (reference sequence). V lost 7 bases and J lost 0; bases outside the gene matches: 7. This CDR3 has 16 residues. CDR3 coding DNA: TGTGCCAGCACCACTGACAGGGGGATCTCTGGAAACACCATATATTTT. Translating it yields CASTTDRGISGNTIYF.

This clone was seen only a few times. The V gene is TRBV11-2, the J gene TRBJ2-7; TRBD2 matches at 7 bases. The length of the CDR3 is 14 residues. V lost 2 bases and J lost 3; bases outside the gene matches: 4. Germline V gene lookup returns CDR1 SGHAT and CDR2 FQNNGV. The CDR3: CASSLFQRDYEQYF. For the CDR3, the DNA is TGTGCCAGCAGCTTATTCCAGCGGGACTACGAGCAGTACTTC.

This chain joins TRBV28 and TRBJ1-4, with 7 bases identical to TRBD1. There are 16 residues in the CDR3. From germline, CDR1 is MDHEN and CDR2 SYDVKM. J gave up 5 bases and V 4 bases, and 10 bases lay outside the gene matches. The CDR3 DNA follows: TGTGCCAGCAGTTCCCCTGACAGGGTCCCGAATGAAAAACTGTTTTTT. Translating gives CASSSPDRVPNEKLFF.

This clone showed up just once. The chain employs TRBV10-3 and TRBJ2-3, with 9 bases matching TRBD1. The CDR3 contains 15 residues. Germline V CDR1 and CDR2: ENHRY, SYGVKD. J gave up 2 bases and V 5 bases, and 5 bases lay outside the gene matches. CDR3 DNA sequence: TGTGCCATCAGTCGGACAGGGGAGTACACAGATACGCAGTATTTT. As protein: CAISRTGEYTDTQYF.

The chain is built from TRBV9 and TRBJ2-3, with TRBD1 matching 9 bases. The CDR3 covers 18 residues. The J segment lost 0 bases and the V segment lost 1 base, leaving 9 bases of the junction unmatched. CDR1 and CDR2 from the germline V gene are SGDLS and YYNGEE. CDR3: CASSVTGQGAGSTDTQYF. Written as DNA, the CDR3 is TGTGCCAGCAGCGTAACGGGACAGGGTGCCGGAAGCACAGATACGCAGTATTTT.

This clone was counted a single time. V and J are TRBV4-1 and TRBJ2-3; D possibly corresponds to TRBD2 (6 bases). The V gene lost 4 bases and the J gene lost 1 base, with 18 bases spanning the gap. CDR3 length: 17 amino acids. CDR1 and CDR2 (germline): MGHRA, YSYEKL. The CDR3 DNA reads as TGCGCCAGCAGCCCGAGGCCTACTAGCTCCGGCACAGATACGCAGTATTTT. Amino acid sequence: CASSPRPTSSGTDTQYF.

The J gene is TRBJ1-5, the V gene TRBV24-1; 10 bases fit TRBD1. This CDR3 has 16 amino acids. Germline assignment: CDR1 KGHDR and CDR2 SFDVKD. V lost 5 bases, J lost 3 bases, and 6 bases stayed unmatched. The CDR3 DNA reads TGTGCCACCAGTGCCCCGGACAGGGGGGACAATCAGCCCCAGCATTTT. Translated, it gives CATSAPDRGDNQPQHF.

V gene TRBV28 combines with J gene TRBJ1-2, with 8 bases fitting TRBD1. The CDR3 extends over 14 amino acids. Losses at the gene ends were 7 bases for V and 2 bases for J; bases not matched to a gene: 6. The germline CDR1 and CDR2 sequences are MDHEN and SYDVKM. The DNA for the CDR3 is TGTGCCAGCATTCGTCAGGGGGCGAACTATGGCTACACCTTC. As protein: CASIRQGANYGYTF.

The chain combines TRBV30 with TRBJ1-4; TRBD1 matches 10 bases. V gave up 3 bases and J gave up 7 bases; unmatched junction bases: 5. This CDR3 is built from 14 residues. CDR1 and CDR2 from the germline V gene are GTSNPN and SVGIG (reference sequence). CDR3 nucleotide sequence: TGTGCCTGGAGCGGGACAGGGGCCGGTGAAAAACTGTTTTTT. Translating it yields CAWSGTGAGEKLFF.

In DNA form, the CDR3 reads TGTGCCAGCAGCCCCCTCCCCGCGGGGGAGTCTGGCTACACCTTC. Encoded protein: CASSPLPAGESGYTF. V and J are TRBV27 and TRBJ1-2, with D maybe TRBD1 (5 bases). Trimming took 6 bases from V and 7 from J, leaving 21 bases between them. Germline CDR1 is MNHEY and CDR2 is SMNVEV (reference sequence). The CDR3 consists of 15 residues.